The rows below give T cell receptor beta chains drawn from one sample of a study of cytomegalovirus exposure and HLA in healthy donors. Clones were sequenced by immunoSEQ multiplex PCR, and TCRdb holds only the in-frame ones, with some missing. The sample lists more than 100,000 clones; about 77% were seen once. The specimen sequenced was PBMCs. The receptors were gathered from a woman in her 40s in good health and CMV-seronegative. Each CDR3 is given with its conserved first and last residue. D genes are given only for firm matches. Clone size is shown for a subset of rows, as once, few, many or a class of expanded clone.

abundance,j_gene,v_gene,d_gene,CDR3aa,CDR3nt
-,TRBJ1-6,TRBV28,-,CASRSDGYNSPLHF,TGTGCCAGCAGATCAGACGGGTATAATTCACCCCTCCACTTT
few,TRBJ2-5,TRBV7-9,-,CASSSYGGAPETQYF,TGTGCCAGCAGCTCGTATGGGGGGGCCCCGGAGACCCAGTACTTC
-,TRBJ1-2,TRBV13,-,CASSLGGDGYTF,TGTGCCAGCAGCTTGGGAGGAGATGGCTACACCTTC
few,TRBJ2-7,TRBV29-1,-,CSVEYSYEQYF,TGCAGCGTTGAATACTCCTACGAGCAGTACTTC
-,TRBJ2-7,TRBV27,TRBD1,CASSRWTGDEQYF,TGTGCCAGCAGTCGCTGGACAGGGGATGAGCAGTACTTC
few,TRBJ2-7,TRBV4-2,TRBD2,CASSQVLSGGAYEQYF,TGTGCCAGCAGCCAAGTTCTGAGCGGGGGGGCCTACGAGCAGTACTTC
-,TRBJ1-5,TRBV4-2,-,CASSQDRRQNQPQHF,TGTGCCAGCAGCCAAGATCGGAGGCAGAATCAGCCCCAGCATTTT
-,TRBJ1-1,TRBV2,TRBD1,CASTLDREAEAFF,TGTGCCAGCACTCTCGACAGGGAGGCTGAAGCTTTCTTT
-,TRBJ1-2,TRBV6-1,-,CASSDEESYGYTF,TGTGCCAGCAGTGATGAGGAATCCTATGGCTACACCTTC
-,TRBJ1-2,TRBV6-5,-,CVSSYSPDSYSYGYTF,TGTGTCAGCAGTTACTCTCCAGACAGCTACTCCTATGGCTACACCTTC
-,TRBJ2-3,TRBV5-1,-,CASFIRDSREDTQYF,TGCGCCAGCTTCATCCGGGACTCTAGGGAAGATACGCAGTATTTT
-,TRBJ1-1,TRBV7-9,-,CASSLAGRVYTEAFF,TGTGCCAGCAGCTTAGCTGGCAGGGTGTACACTGAAGCTTTCTTT
-,TRBJ1-6,TRBV6-5,TRBD1,CASSSTGGNSPLHF,TGTGCCAGCAGCTCCACAGGGGGGAATTCACCCCTCCACTTT
few,TRBJ1-2,TRBV11-3,-,CASSSVRSSYGYTF,TGTGCCAGCAGCTCCGTCCGGAGCAGCTATGGCTACACCTTC
-,TRBJ2-3,TRBV5-1,-,CASGPFRTDTQYF,TGCGCCAGCGGGCCTTTTAGAACAGATACGCAGTATTTT
-,TRBJ2-7,TRBV27,TRBD2,CASSVGGVKGYEQYF,TGTGCCAGCTCTGTGGGGGGGGTCAAAGGCTACGAGCAGTACTTC
few,TRBJ2-7,TRBV7-2,-,CASSLDWFRWGDTYEQYF,TGTGCCAGCAGCTTAGATTGGTTTCGATGGGGAGACACCTACGAGCAGTACTTC
-,TRBJ1-2,TRBV7-9,-,CASSLGAMRADLYGYTF,TGTGCCAGCAGCTTAGGTGCTATGAGGGCGGACCTTTATGGCTACACCTTC
few,TRBJ1-5,TRBV19,TRBD1,CASSNQGDRSHQPQHF,TGTGCCAGTAGTAATCAGGGGGACCGTTCTCATCAGCCCCAGCATTTT
-,TRBJ2-7,TRBV7-2,TRBD1,CASSLVRRQGGEQYF,TGTGCCAGCAGCTTAGTTAGGCGACAGGGCGGCGAGCAGTACTTC
-,TRBJ1-2,TRBV4-2,TRBD1,CASTMDRGHGYTF,TGTGCCAGCACCATGGACAGGGGACATGGCTACACCTTC
-,TRBJ1-5,TRBV19,-,CASTIGANQPQHF,TGTGCCAGTACCATAGGGGCTAATCAGCCCCAGCATTTT
-,TRBJ1-4,TRBV28,TRBD1,CASSTTTGANEKLFF,TGTGCCAGCAGTACAACAACAGGGGCTAATGAAAAACTGTTTTTT
-,TRBJ2-3,TRBV27,TRBD2,CASSLLLAGGSTDTQYF,TGTGCCAGCAGTTTACTCCTGGCGGGGGGAAGCACAGATACGCAGTATTTT
-,TRBJ2-3,TRBV18,-,CASSLQQDTDTQYF,TGTGCCAGCTCTCTACAACAGGACACAGATACGCAGTATTTT
-,TRBJ2-1,TRBV6-1,TRBD2,CASALFMRGGNEQFF,TGTGCCAGCGCATTGTTTATGCGGGGGGGCAATGAGCAGTTCTTC
-,TRBJ1-1,TRBV5-6,TRBD1,CASSFSEPRGPEAFF,TGTGCCAGCAGCTTTTCCGAACCCAGGGGGCCTGAAGCTTTCTTT
-,TRBJ1-5,TRBV2,TRBD1,CALSRDRRQPQHF,TGTGCCTTATCCAGGGACAGACGACAGCCCCAGCATTTT
-,TRBJ2-7,TRBV7-2,-,CASSSPSSYEQYF,TGTGCCAGCAGCTCCCCATCGAGCTACGAGCAGTACTTC